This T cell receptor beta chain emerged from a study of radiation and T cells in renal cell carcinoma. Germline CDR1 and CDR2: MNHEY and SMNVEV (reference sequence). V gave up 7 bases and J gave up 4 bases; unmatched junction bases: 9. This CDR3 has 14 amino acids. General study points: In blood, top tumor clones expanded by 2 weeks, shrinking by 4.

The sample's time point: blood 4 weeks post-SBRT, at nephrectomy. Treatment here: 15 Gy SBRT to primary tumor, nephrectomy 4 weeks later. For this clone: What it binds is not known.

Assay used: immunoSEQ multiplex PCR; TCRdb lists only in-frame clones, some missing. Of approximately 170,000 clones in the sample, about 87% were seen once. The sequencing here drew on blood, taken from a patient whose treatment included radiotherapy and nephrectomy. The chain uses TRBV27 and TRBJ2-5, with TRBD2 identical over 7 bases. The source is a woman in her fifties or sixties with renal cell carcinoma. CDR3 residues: CASIRGWEGETQYF. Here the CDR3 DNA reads TGTGCCAGCATTCGGGGGTGGGAGGGAGAGACCCAGTACTTC.